This T cell receptor beta chain was sequenced in a study of cytomegalovirus exposure and HLA in healthy donors (dated by TCRdb to 2016 to 2017). For context, the study as a whole: An earlier analysis of 587 of the donors reported approximately 270 Gb of sequence data and some 120 million unique TCR beta sequences from 150 million to 200 million T cells. Of the roughly 430 genotyped donors, approximately 82% fell in the genetic ancestry cluster associated with self-reported Caucasian donors. Because of strong linkage in the cohort, roughly five DR-DQ haplotypes were treated as single units for association and clustering. Typing coverage varied by locus: about 620-640 donors for A, B, C, DRB1 and DQB1; approximately 500 for DQA1; more than 600 for DPA1; approximately 490 for DPB1. Across approximately 400 genotyped donors of the cohort, an average of about 250,000 unique TCR beta nucleotide sequences per donor were sequenced, and roughly 17% of those sequences were non-productive. An early release that covered some 630 HLA-typed donors contained approximately 300 gigabases of sequencing data and about 84 million unique TCR sequences. Every repertoire in the discovery cohort had been generated on one and the same sequencing platform. Genome-wide SNP genotypes for about 65% of the roughly 670 donors were used in a later genetic analysis, which treated that subset as a discovery cohort. Alongside the repertoire data, information on donor age, sex, ethnicity and CMV serostatus was compiled. The aim of the study was to test whether cataloging public T cell receptors could identify signatures of past pathogen exposure. Rather than using new phenotypic data, the later analysis identified candidate immune exposures from TCR beta sequences and from how often those sequences occurred across donors. In addition to the first cohort of hundreds of subjects, a separate validation cohort of about 120 different subjects was used. The study used immunosequencing to profile the T cell repertoires of approximately 650 subjects and linked those repertoires to cytomegalovirus serostatus. HLA typing included class I and class II loci at four-digit resolution. To decide whether each TCR beta V gene segment behaved as functional or pseudogenic, an earlier analysis of fewer than 750 of the donors relied on high-throughput TCR beta sequencing. To predict cytomegalovirus infection status, the study brought together high-throughput TCR immunosequencing, statistical association of individual TCRs with disease status, and machine learning. A later analysis re-analyzed previously published TCR beta repertoires from hundreds of donors and added high-resolution HLA genotyping to study TCR occurrence patterns.

As to this clone: The target of this receptor is not known. No per-base quality is available; no much larger clone lies one base away.

Relative to germline, V is missing 2 bases and J is missing 3 bases, with 5 bases of the junction outside any gene match. The CDR3 numbers 15 residues from cysteine through phenylalanine. Here the CDR3 DNA is all that survives: 45 bases in frame from base 1. Taken from the germline V gene, the CDR1 and CDR2 loops are KGHSH and LQKENI. The cohort comprised around 690 healthy bone marrow donors. Cohort members were all nominally healthy when sampled, although unrecorded immune exposures were likely present. The donor tested CMV seronegative, placing the donor among the 350 to 400 seronegative members of the cohort. A peripheral blood sample was collected from each donor, and TCR beta sequencing was performed on peripheral blood mononuclear cells. The Qiagen DNeasy Blood Extraction Kit was used to extract genomic DNA from the blood cell samples. Summary of the overall study and its limitations: Most CMV-associated TCR beta chains appeared to be HLA-restricted in a later analysis, and the HLA associations seemed to be driven largely by CMV exposure. A later analysis reported that several top co-occurrence clusters appeared linked to parvovirus B19, influenza, CMV and Epstein-Barr virus. A later analysis found that HLA-associated TCR beta chains were more clonally expanded and had lower generation probabilities than equally common non-associated chains. The classifier was reported to diagnose cytomegalovirus status with high specificity and sensitivity in both the original and validation cohorts. According to the authors, the approach could potentially be generalized to other disease states and immunological phenotypes. This cohort had only TCR beta chains sequenced, and the lack of alpha or paired-chain data limited which features could be detected. Because HLA typing was unavailable for some donors at each locus, only the typed subset was used in association tests. The presence/absence analyses assumed that sequencing depth was roughly uniform across donors, and that assumption may not be true. In a later genetic analysis, fewer N-insertions in productive TCRs were reported among donors in an Asian-associated ancestry cluster than the roughly 640-donor mean. Because the 87-base-pair reads could not distinguish some IMGT-functional V segments, including TRBV6-2 and TRBV6-3, those segments were excluded. In a later genetic analysis, a missense DCLRE1C variant was associated with V-gene and J-gene trimming of TCR beta chains, and the association was replicated in an independent cohort. Linkage disequilibrium might explain the correlated functional status among segregating V segments, but an unknown experimental factor could not be excluded. In a later analysis, TCR association rates were found to vary across HLA loci, with the most associated TCRs seen for DRB1 alleles and the fewest for HLA-C alleles. The study gave a list of 150 to 200 TCR beta chains associated with cytomegalovirus. Because counts were too low, roughly 16 rarely observed V segments, including chromosome 9 orphons, were excluded from the earlier analysis of 500 to 700 of the donors. A few of the identified cytomegalovirus-associated TCR beta chains were confirmed in vitro to be specific for cytomegalovirus antigens. While some public TCRs were present in many individuals, most TCR sequences turned up only very rarely across donors. When HLA alleles, especially DR and DQ, strongly co-occurred, TCR associations were difficult to assign to individual alleles. A cluster of highly shared sequence variants was judged likely to be a technical artifact of the sequencing pipeline. Specific HLA alleles were associated with 18,000 or so TCR beta sequences at a false discovery rate of 0.05 in a later analysis. A further reported finding was that TCR beta sequences accurately predicted the HLA-A and HLA-B alleles for most subjects in the first cohort. CMV serostatus was the only immune exposure information available for the cohort. Broadly in line with IMGT annotations, most TCR beta V segments showed up in productive rearrangements about 87% or about 30% of the time in an earlier analysis of a few hundred of the donors.

To prepare the library, the immunoSEQ multiplex PCR assay was applied. For the multiplex PCR, a mixture combining 60 forward primers for TCR Vbeta segments and 13 reverse primers for TCR Jbeta segments was used. The CDR3 region of rearranged TCR beta genes was amplified from genomic DNA with a multiplex PCR assay. On the Illumina HiSeq System, the amplified TCR beta libraries were sequenced as 87-base-pair reads. The original pipeline was this. Across the 500 to 700 repertoires, a later analysis counted roughly 84 million unique TCR beta chains, roughly 11 million of which were shared by at least two donors. To remove PCR and sequencing errors, raw reads were error-corrected and collapsed into unique sequences using a nearest-neighbor algorithm that merged closely related sequences. To assign V, D and J gene segments, CDR3 sequences were aligned to IMGT reference sequences. For a sequence to be retained, a match of at least six nucleotides to both a V gene segment and a J gene segment was required. A rearrangement was called productive if the CDR3 had no stop codons and remained in frame with V and J, and every other rearrangement was called non-productive. Following IMGT convention, CDR3 was defined as the stretch from the second conserved V-encoded cysteine up to the conserved J-encoded phenylalanine. Sequences without an unambiguous match to a single V gene segment were excluded from the earlier analysis of a few hundred of the donors. An earlier analysis of roughly 590 of the donors called V segments functional above 56.7% productive rearrangements and segregating when the between-donor standard deviation exceeded 5%. A statistical classification framework was developed to diagnose cytomegalovirus status using the catalog of TCR beta chain sequences. In a later analysis, TCR nucleotide sequences were compared against IMGT/GENE-DB human TR gene sequences so that V and J genes could be assigned. In a later analysis, CDR3 sequences and most-parsimonious VDJ recombination scenarios were assigned using the TCRdist pipeline. In a later analysis, each TCR beta chain was defined by its CDR3 amino acid sequence together with its V-gene family, and reads lacking a unique V-gene family were excluded. A later analysis removed several hundred highly shared, low-generation-probability nucleotide sequences to deal with suspected cross-contamination and a sequencing artifact. For each public chain, a later analysis derived a clonal expansion index from normalized ranks of inferred template counts within each repertoire. A later analysis computed generation probabilities with a VDJ recombination model fitted to out-of-frame rearrangements, and checked the results against IGoR. In a later analysis, TCR-TCR, TCR-HLA and TCR-CMV co-occurrence was scored with hypergeometric tests, and a repertoire-size bias correction was applied to TCR pairs. To estimate false discovery rates, a later analysis permuted the HLA or CMV assignments 20 times. A later analysis grouped co-occurring TCRs with DBSCAN, adding TCRdist sequence similarity when clustering within HLA-allele-positive subsets. Repertoires with fewer than 30,000 or more than 120,000 public chains, plus five repertoires with anomalous nucleotide sharing, were excluded from co-occurrence clustering. TCRdb obtained this table from immuneACCESS and retained in-frame rearrangements with V and J assigned. These tables miss some clones; where compared with another copy, unresolved V genes account for less than half of the shortfall, and the remainder is unexplained. The DNA gave D and trimming, while V, J and clone size come from that table. The sample includes roughly 180,000 clones, with more than 65% observed a single time. Together, the top ten hold roughly 1.3% of the sample.

The receptor's source is a man aged 25 to 45 in good health and CMV-seronegative. Sequencing used PBMCs. The chain was built from TRBV18 and TRBJ2-3; 7 bases in the middle match TRBD2. The nucleotide sequence is given as TGTGCCAGCTCACCAACCCAGGGAGGGACAGATACGCAGTATTTT. Translated, this is CASSPTQGGTDTQYF.